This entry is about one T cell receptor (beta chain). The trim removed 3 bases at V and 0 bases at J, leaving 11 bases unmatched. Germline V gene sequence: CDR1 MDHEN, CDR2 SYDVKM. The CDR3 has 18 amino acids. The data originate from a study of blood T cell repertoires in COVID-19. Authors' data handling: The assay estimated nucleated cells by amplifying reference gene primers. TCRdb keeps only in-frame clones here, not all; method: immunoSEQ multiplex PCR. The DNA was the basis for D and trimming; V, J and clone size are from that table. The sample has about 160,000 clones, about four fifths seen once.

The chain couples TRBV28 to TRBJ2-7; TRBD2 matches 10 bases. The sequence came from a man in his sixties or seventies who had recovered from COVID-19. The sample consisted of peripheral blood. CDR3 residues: CASSFPSSGRGSSYEQYF. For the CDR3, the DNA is TGTGCCAGCAGTTTTCCGTCTAGCGGGAGAGGGAGCTCCTACGAGCAGTACTTC.